Presented here are 20 T cell receptor beta chains from one specimen sequenced in a study of long-term antiretroviral therapy in people with HIV. Version v3.0 of the immunoSEQ assay ran at survey level. Sequencing used immunoSEQ multiplex PCR; TCRdb keeps in-frame clones, though not all of them. Among about 34,000 clones, 80% to 90% were seen once, and the ten largest hold roughly 8.6%. The sample consisted of unsorted PBMCs, taken 0.4 years before starting antiretroviral therapy. The receptors were gathered from a man aged 18 to 30 with HIV.

J is TRBJ2-3 and V is TRBV19, with 10 bases identical to TRBD2. This CDR3 is built from 18 residues. Germline loops: CDR1 LNHDA, CDR2 SQIVND (reference sequence). The V and J ends lost 7 bases and 4 bases, in that order; junction bases with no gene match: 17. DNA of the CDR3: TGTGCCAGTACCCTAGGGGGGGCTAGCGGGAGACGGGCAGATACGCAGTATTTT. It is translated as CASTLGGASGRRADTQYF.

The CDR3 DNA is TGTGCCAGCAGTTGGGGCAGGGTGGCTTCACCCCTCCACTTT. Translation gives CASSWGRVASPLHF. The chain links TRBV6-5 to TRBJ1-6; weak D call: TRBD1 (5 bases). The CDR3 runs 14 residues. CDR1 is MNHEY, CDR2 SVGAGI, per germline. The V end lost 4 bases, the J end lost 9 bases, and 13 bases lay between the germline ends.

The chain uses TRBV7-9 and TRBJ1-2; TRBD1 might be the D (5 bases). This CDR3 is built from 14 residues. Germline loops: CDR1 SEHNR, CDR2 FQNEAQ (reference sequence). The V gene lost 5 bases and the J gene lost 4 bases, with 14 bases spanning the gap. This CDR3 is CASSPWEDSYGYTF. Written as DNA, the CDR3 is TGTGCCAGCAGCCCCTGGGAAGACAGCTATGGCTACACCTTC.

The V call is TRBV7-9, the J call TRBJ2-3; 10 bases line up with TRBD1. The CDR3 is 14 residues long. V was clipped by 5 bases and J by 3 bases; unmatched bases: 2. CDR1 SEHNR and CDR2 FQNEAQ come from the germline V gene (reference sequence). DNA of the CDR3: TGTGCCAGCAGCGTGGACAGGGGGACAGATACGCAGTATTTT. Amino acids: CASSVDRGTDTQYF.

The chain carries TRBV29-1 and TRBJ2-2; tentative D call: TRBD1 (5 bases). Germline V CDR1 and CDR2: SQVTM, ANQGSEA. V gave up 2 bases and J gave up 1 base, with 11 bases separating them. The CDR3 has 15 residues. CDR3 region: CSVELYRMNTGELFF. Here the CDR3 DNA reads TGCAGCGTTGAATTATACAGGATGAACACCGGGGAGCTGTTTTTT.

This chain uses TRBV5-6 with TRBJ2-5; D remains unclear. Germline values: CDR1 SGHDT, CDR2 YYEEEE. Trimming stripped 2 bases from V and 7 bases from J, with 9 bases between. CDR3 length: 12 amino acids. The CDR3 DNA reads as TGTGCCAGCAGCTTATGGGATGCGACCCAGTACTTC. Protein product: CASSLWDATQYF.

V usage is TRBV4-1 and J usage is TRBJ2-7; 9 nucleotides agree with TRBD2. Germline loops: CDR1 MGHRA, CDR2 YSYEKL. Unmatched junction bases numbered 10, after V lost 6 bases and J lost 1 base. The CDR3 runs to 16 residues. CDR3 protein: CASSWKGLAPSYEQYF. In DNA form, the CDR3 reads TGCGCCAGCAGTTGGAAAGGACTAGCGCCATCCTACGAGCAGTACTTC.

CDR3 coding DNA: TGTGCCAGCAGCGCCCCCCAGGACAGCAATGAAAAACTGTTTTTT. Its translation: CASSAPQDSNEKLFF. V is TRBV7-9 and J is TRBJ1-4, with TRBD1 as a possible D gene (6 bases). CDR1 and CDR2 from the germline V gene are SEHNR and FQNEAQ (reference sequence). V lost 5 bases to trimming and J lost 5 bases, with 15 bases between them. The CDR3 is made up of 15 amino acids.

V and J are TRBV27 and TRBJ2-1; 10 nucleotides line up with TRBD1. The CDR3 has 15 residues. V shed 4 bases, J shed 8 bases, and the junction held 8 bases outside the gene matches. Germline loops: CDR1 MNHEY, CDR2 SMNVEV (reference sequence). The DNA of the CDR3 is TGTGCCAGCAGTTCGTGGACAGGGGGTATCGATGAGCAGTTCTTC. Translation gives CASSSWTGGIDEQFF.

This clone was recorded only once. In nucleotides, the CDR3 is TGTGCCAGCAGGCCCGGACAGACTCAAGAGACCCAGTACTTC. Protein sequence: CASRPGQTQETQYF. The chain employs TRBV27 and TRBJ2-5; tentative D call: TRBD1 (6 bases). V was pared by 6 bases and J by 2 bases, with 13 bases between. The CDR3 runs to 14 residues. Germline assignment: CDR1 MNHEY and CDR2 SMNVEV (reference sequence).

The chain has TRBV6-6 and TRBJ2-5, with TRBD2 matching 11 bases. Germline V gene sequence: CDR1 MNHNY, CDR2 SVGAGI (reference sequence). This CDR3 region has 16 residues. After removal of 6 bases from V and 3 bases from J, the junction contained 9 bases not matched to a gene. DNA for the CDR3: TGTGCCAGCAGATCCTCTAGCGGGGGGTTTGAAGAGACCCAGTACTTC. It translates to CASRSSSGGFEETQYF.

The chain recombines TRBV28 with TRBJ2-7, with D hard to call. The CDR3 contains 14 residues. V dropped 7 bases and J dropped 3 bases, with 16 bases sitting between them. Germline assignment: CDR1 MDHEN and CDR2 SYDVKM. The DNA for the CDR3 is TGTGCCAGCAAAATCAGCCTCTCTAGCTACGAGCAGTACTTC. Its translation is CASKISLSSYEQYF.

The gene calls are TRBV2 and TRBJ2-5, with D perhaps being TRBD1 or TRBD2 (6 bases each). Germline CDR1 SNHLY, CDR2 FYNNEI. This CDR3 has 16 amino acids. The germline V and J ends were trimmed by 2 bases and 5 bases, with 18 bases remaining between them. In nucleotides, the CDR3 is TGTGCCAGCAGTGAACACCGGGGGCGTAACCGTGAGACCCAGTACTTC. Amino acids: CASSEHRGRNRETQYF.

The V call is TRBV28, the J call TRBJ2-7, with 10 nucleotides matching TRBD2. Germline CDR1 is MDHEN and CDR2 is SYDVKM. The CDR3 is made up of 15 amino acids. V was pared by 3 bases and J by 3 bases, with 5 bases of the junction left unmatched. CDR3 sequence (DNA): TGTGCCAGCAGTTTGTCGCTAGCGGGAGTCTACGAGCAGTACTTC. The encoded protein is CASSLSLAGVYEQYF.

This clone was counted only a few times. This chain links TRBV27 with TRBJ2-7; 7 bases are shared with TRBD2. V dropped 2 bases and J dropped 3; count of bases not matched to a gene: 1. The CDR3 spans 13 residues. Germline CDR1 MNHEY, CDR2 SMNVEV (reference sequence). The CDR3 sequence: CASSLKRDYEQYF. CDR3 nucleotides: TGTGCCAGCAGTTTAAAGCGGGACTACGAGCAGTACTTC.

The rearrangement links TRBV4-1 to TRBJ2-7; 10 bases align to TRBD2. V was clipped by 4 bases and J by 6 bases; unmatched bases: 15. The germline gives CDR1 MGHRA, CDR2 YSYEKL. The CDR3 runs 17 residues. For the CDR3, the DNA is TGCGCCAGCAGCCTTCTACCCCCCACTAGCGGGATGGGCGAGCAGTACTTC. This sequence encodes CASSLLPPTSGMGEQYF.

V is TRBV27 and J is TRBJ2-3; maybe TRBD1 (5 bases). With 2 bases removed from V and 4 bases from J, the gap between germline ends came to 13 bases. The CDR3 extends over 15 amino acids. Per the germline V gene, CDR1 is MNHEY and CDR2 is SMNVEV (reference sequence). CDR3 protein: CASSLPGIQPDTQYF. The DNA of the CDR3 is TGTGCCAGCAGTTTACCAGGGATTCAACCAGATACGCAGTATTTT.

This chain links TRBV11-2 with TRBJ2-1; 8 nucleotides align to TRBD2. CDR1 and CDR2 from the germline V gene are SGHAT and FQNNGV. This CDR3 has 16 amino acids. The ends lost 2 bases at V and 5 bases at J; junction bases unmatched: 8. This CDR3 reads CASSLRAGGRDNEQFF. The CDR3 coding sequence is TGTGCCAGCAGCTTAAGGGCGGGGGGCAGGGACAATGAGCAGTTCTTC. The whole variable domain, filled in from reference TRBV11-2 and TRBJ2-1, reads EAGVAQSPRYKIIEKRQSVAFWCNPISGHATLYWYQQILGQGPKLLIQFQNNGVVDDSQLPKDRFSAERLKGVDSTLKIQPAKLEDSAVYLCASSLRAGGRDNEQFFGPGTRLTVL.

The chain couples TRBV4-1 to TRBJ1-2; 9 bases are a match to TRBD1. The CDR3 spans 13 residues. J was trimmed by 8 bases and V by 1 base; bases with no gene match: 2. The V gene's germline CDR1 is MGHRA and CDR2 YSYEKL. CDR3 region: CASSQAGQGGYTF. CDR3 DNA: TGCGCCAGCAGCCAAGCGGGACAGGGCGGCTACACCTTC.

The chain couples TRBV19 to TRBJ2-1; D not certain. Germline V gene lookup returns CDR1 LNHDA and CDR2 SQIVND (reference sequence). The CDR3 has 13 residues. The V end lost 6 bases, the J end lost 7 bases, and 13 bases lay between the germline ends. The CDR3 coding sequence is TGTGCCAGTAGCTCTAGTGGAGTTAATGAGCAGTTCTTC. Translation gives CASSSSGVNEQFF.